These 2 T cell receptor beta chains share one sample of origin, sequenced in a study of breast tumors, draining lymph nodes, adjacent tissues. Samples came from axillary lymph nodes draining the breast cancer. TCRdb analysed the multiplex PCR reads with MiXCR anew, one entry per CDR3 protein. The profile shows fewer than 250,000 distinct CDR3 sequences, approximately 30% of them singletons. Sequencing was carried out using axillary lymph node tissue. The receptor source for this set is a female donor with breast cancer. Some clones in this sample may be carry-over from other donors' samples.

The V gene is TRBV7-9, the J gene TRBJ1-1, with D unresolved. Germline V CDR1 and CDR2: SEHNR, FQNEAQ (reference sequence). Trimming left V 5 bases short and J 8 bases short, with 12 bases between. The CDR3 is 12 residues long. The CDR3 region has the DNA TGTGCCAGCAGCAAAATAGGATCCGAAGCTTTCTTT. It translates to CASSKIGSEAFF.

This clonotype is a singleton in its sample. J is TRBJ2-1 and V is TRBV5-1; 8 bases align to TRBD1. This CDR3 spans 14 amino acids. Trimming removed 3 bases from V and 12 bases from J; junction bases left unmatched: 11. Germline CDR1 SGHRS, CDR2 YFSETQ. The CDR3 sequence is CASSSGQVTDTQFF. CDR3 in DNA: TGCGCCAGCAGCTCGGGACAGGTCACAGATACGCAGTTCTTC.